This T cell receptor (beta chain) emerged from a study of blood T cell repertoires in COVID-19. Study at large: Samples of COVID-19 (acute and convalescent) were obtained from the United States, Italy and Spain.

Original data processing: From reference gene primer amplification, estimates of nucleated cell counts were derived. Only in-frame clones appear in the TCRdb table, and some are missing; sequencing was by immunoSEQ multiplex PCR. D and trimming were read from the DNA, whereas the V and J calls and clone size are those reported in that table. The sample lists roughly 120,000 clones, 78% occurring once. What was sequenced was peripheral blood. The clonotype was recovered from a man aged 65 to 79 with acute or convalescent COVID-19.

The CDR3 DNA is TGTGCCAGCAGCCACGGACAGGGTTCCCACTTT. Amino acids: CASSHGQGSHF. The chain recombines TRBV6-2 or TRBV6-3 with TRBJ1-6; 8 nucleotides agree with TRBD1. This CDR3 comprises 11 residues. Per germline, CDR1 MNHEY and CDR2 SVGEGT. J gave up 18 bases and V 6 bases, and 7 bases lay outside the gene matches.